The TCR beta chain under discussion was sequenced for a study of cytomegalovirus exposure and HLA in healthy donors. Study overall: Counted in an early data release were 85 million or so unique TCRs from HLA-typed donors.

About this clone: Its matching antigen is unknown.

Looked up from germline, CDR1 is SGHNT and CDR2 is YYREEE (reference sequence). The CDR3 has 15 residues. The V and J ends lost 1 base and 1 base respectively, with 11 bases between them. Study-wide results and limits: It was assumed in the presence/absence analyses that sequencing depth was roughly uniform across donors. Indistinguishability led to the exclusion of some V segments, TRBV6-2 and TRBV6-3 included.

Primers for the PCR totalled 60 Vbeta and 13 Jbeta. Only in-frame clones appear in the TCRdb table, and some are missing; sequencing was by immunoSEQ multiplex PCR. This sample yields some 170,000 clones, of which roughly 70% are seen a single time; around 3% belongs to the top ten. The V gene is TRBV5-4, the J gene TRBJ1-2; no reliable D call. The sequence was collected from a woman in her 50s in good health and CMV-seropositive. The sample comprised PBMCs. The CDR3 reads CASSLFEGSNYGYTF. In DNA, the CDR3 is TGTGCCAGCAGCTTGTTTGAGGGCAGTAACTATGGCTACACCTTC.